Presented here are 17 T cell receptor beta chains from one specimen sequenced in a study of blood T cell repertoires in COVID-19. Clones were sequenced by immunoSEQ multiplex PCR, and TCRdb holds only the in-frame ones, with some missing. This sample carries fewer than 250,000 clones, approximately 86% of them seen once, and the ten largest clones take roughly 3%. The sample comprised peripheral blood. The receptors come from a man between 60 and 70 years old with acute or convalescent COVID-19.

This clone was seen more than once but under ten times. The chain carries TRBV3-1 (or the pseudogene TRBV3-2) and TRBJ1-6; no definite D call. V lost 1 base, J lost 9 bases, and 7 bases lay in between. There are 13 residues in the CDR3. Germline CDR1 and CDR2: LGHDT and YNNKEL (reference sequence). The CDR3 is CASSQALSSPLHF. The CDR3 DNA sequence: TGTGCCAGCAGCCAAGCTTTGAGTTCACCCCTCCACTTT.

The rearrangement joins TRBV5-6 to TRBJ1-3, with 11 bases lining up with TRBD1. V was clipped by 4 bases and J by 0 bases; unmatched bases: 12. The CDR3 runs 19 residues. Germline V gene lookup returns CDR1 SGHDT and CDR2 YYEEEE. The DNA of the CDR3 is TGTGCCAGCAGCCCAAGGACAGGGGGCCTCGTAAGCTCTGGAAACACCATATATTTT. Its protein is CASSPRTGGLVSSGNTIYF. Complete variable domain (other parts from reference TRBV5-6 and TRBJ1-3): DAGVTQSPTHLIKTRGQQVTLRCSPKSGHDTVSWYQQALGQGPQFIFQYYEEEERQRGNFPDRFSGHQFPNYSSELNVNALLLGDSALYLCASSPRTGGLVSSGNTIYFGEGSWLTVV.

The chain employs TRBV7-9 and TRBJ2-1; 9 bases line up with TRBD2. This CDR3 has 18 residues. The germline V gene encodes CDR1 SEHNR and CDR2 FQNEAQ (reference sequence). V was pared by 5 bases and J by 4 bases, with 15 bases of the junction left unmatched. CDR3 in DNA: TGTGCCAGCAGCCCCGGGCTAGCGGGGCCTGCAACTTACAATGAGCAGTTCTTC. Translated: CASSPGLAGPATYNEQFF. Using reference TRBV7-9 and TRBJ2-1 for the parts outside the CDR3, the full variable domain is DTGVSQNPRHKITKRGQNVTFRCDPISEHNRLYWYRQTLGQGPEFLTYFQNEAQLEKSRLLSDRFSAERPKGSFSTLEIQRTEQGDSAMYLCASSPGLAGPATYNEQFFGPGTRLTVL.

The V and J genes are TRBV29-1 and TRBJ1-1; no firm D call. This CDR3 has 14 residues. The V gene's germline CDR1 is SQVTM and CDR2 ANQGSEA. V was shortened by 2 bases and J by 4 bases, with 14 bases between the two germline ends. The CDR3 DNA reads as TGCAGCGTTGAAAGACCTCCCGGGGTCACTGAAGCTTTCTTT. Translating it yields CSVERPPGVTEAFF.

The genes are TRBV7-2 and TRBJ1-2, with D perhaps TRBD1 (6 bases). The CDR3 consists of 14 residues. Germline assignment: CDR1 SGHTA and CDR2 FQGNSA. V lost 3 bases and J lost 0, with 8 bases in between. The CDR3 region is CASSFPGANYGYTF. The CDR3 nucleotides read TGTGCCAGCAGCTTCCCAGGGGCTAACTATGGCTACACCTTC.

The chain joins TRBV19 to TRBJ2-6, with TRBD1 as a possible D gene (6 bases). Looked up from germline, CDR1 is LNHDA and CDR2 is SQIVND (reference sequence). The CDR3 totals 17 residues. The V and J ends lost 10 bases and 0 bases respectively, with 19 bases between them. The CDR3 DNA is TGTGCCACCCACAGGGAGAGAAAAACCTCTGGGGCCAACGTCCTGACTTTC. This gives the protein CATHRERKTSGANVLTF.

The V gene is TRBV11-3, the J gene TRBJ2-2; D not resolved. The CDR3 runs to 11 residues. Germline V CDR1 and CDR2: SGHNT, YENEEA. V lost 6 bases and J lost 8, with 7 bases in between. The CDR3 region is CASRGPGELFF. The CDR3 DNA follows: TGTGCCAGCAGGGGCCCGGGGGAGCTGTTTTTT. Full variable domain (missing parts from reference TRBV11-3 and TRBJ2-2): EAGVVQSPRYKIIEKKQPVAFWCNPISGHNTLYWYLQNLGQGPELLIRYENEEAVDDSQLPKDRFSAERLKGVDSTLKIQPAELGDSAVYLCASRGPGELFFGEGSRLTVL.

The chain recombines TRBV24-1 with TRBJ2-5, with TRBD1 matching over 7 bases. Germline V gene lookup returns CDR1 KGHDR and CDR2 SFDVKD. The V and J ends lost 2 bases and 1 base, in that order; junction bases with no gene match: 3. This CDR3 is built from 15 residues. This CDR3 is CATSDSDRSQETQYF. In nucleotides, the CDR3 is TGTGCCACCAGTGATTCGGACAGGTCCCAAGAGACCCAGTACTTC.

This clone was detected a few times. The chain joins TRBV5-4 to TRBJ2-3, with 8 nucleotides matching TRBD1. The V gene's germline CDR1 is SGHNT and CDR2 YYREEE (reference sequence). CDR3 size: 16 residues. V gave up 5 bases and J gave up 2 bases; unmatched junction bases: 10. The CDR3 spells CASRNKTGVATDTQYF. The CDR3 DNA follows: TGTGCCAGCAGGAATAAGACAGGGGTGGCCACAGATACGCAGTATTTT.

The chain is built from TRBV5-4 and TRBJ1-2; D gene unclear. The ends were cut back, 1 base at V and 5 bases at J, with 9 bases in the middle. CDR1 and CDR2 (germline): SGHNT, YYREEE (reference sequence). This CDR3 is 13 amino acids long. CDR3 amino acids: CASSLKTEYGYTF. In nucleotides, the CDR3 is TGTGCCAGCAGCTTGAAAACGGAGTATGGCTACACCTTC.

This clone has just one count. The chain recombines TRBV5-4 with TRBJ2-3; D gene uncertain. The germline gives CDR1 SGHNT, CDR2 YYREEE (reference sequence). The CDR3 sequence is 14 residues long. Trimming took off 2 bases at V and 5 bases at J, with 12 bases between the two ends. CDR3 loop: CASSFRHGGDTQYF. CDR3 nucleotide sequence: TGTGCCAGCAGCTTTCGACACGGTGGAGATACGCAGTATTTT.

V and J are TRBV6-5 and TRBJ2-7, with D tentatively TRBD1 (5 bases). From germline, CDR1 is MNHEY and CDR2 SVGAGI. The CDR3 spans 15 residues. Trimming shortened V by 6 bases and J by 0 bases, and 15 bases separated the two germline ends. In DNA, the CDR3 is TGTGCCAGCAGGAAGTCGACAGTGAGCTCCTACGAGCAGTACTTC. As protein: CASRKSTVSSYEQYF.

V gene TRBV7-9 combines with J gene TRBJ1-1; TRBD1 is a possible D gene (5 bases). The CDR3 consists of 13 residues. The germline V and J ends were trimmed by 6 bases and 5 bases, with 13 bases remaining between them. From germline, CDR1 is SEHNR and CDR2 FQNEAQ (reference sequence). CDR3 protein: CASSRPGGTEAFF. CDR3 bases: TGTGCCAGCAGTCGTCCCGGGGGGACTGAAGCTTTCTTT.

Worth noting for this clone: An end of the junction differs from the germline gene, which may be a read error. This chain joins TRBV23-1 and TRBJ2-7; D is perhaps TRBD2 (6 bases). TRBV23-1 is known as an ORF, though its function is uncertain. The CDR3 totals 16 residues. The CDR3 spells CASSHGGLSPCAERYF. Written as DNA, the CDR3 is TGCGCCAGCAGTCACGGAGGGTTGTCCCCGTGTGCCGAGCGGTACTTC.

This chain links TRBV27 with TRBJ1-4; 7 nucleotides agree with TRBD1. Germline loops: CDR1 MNHEY, CDR2 SMNVEV (reference sequence). V dropped 6 bases and J dropped 3; count of bases not matched to a gene: 7. This CDR3 region has 15 residues. The CDR3 is CASSLRQGPNEKLFF. The CDR3 DNA follows: TGTGCCAGCAGCCTCAGACAGGGCCCTAATGAAAAACTGTTTTTT.

The CDR3 is CASSHTGTGNYGYTF. For the CDR3, the DNA is TGTGCCAGCAGCCACACCGGGACAGGGAACTATGGCTACACCTTC. The chain links TRBV5-8 to TRBJ1-2, with TRBD1 matching over 9 bases. Per germline, CDR1 SGHTS and CDR2 YDEGEE. This CDR3 contains 15 residues. Germline trimming cut 4 bases from V and 2 bases from J; bases unmatched to any gene: 6.

Only a few counts were recorded for this clone. CDR3 sequence reads: CASSFGTGENSPLHF. CDR3 DNA: TGTGCCAGCAGCTTCGGGACAGGGGAAAATTCACCCCTCCACTTT. The chain recombines TRBV7-9 with TRBJ1-6; 10 bases match TRBD1. Germline assignment: CDR1 SEHNR and CDR2 FQNEAQ (reference sequence). V lost 3 bases, J lost 7 bases, and 3 bases stayed unmatched. This CDR3 is built from 15 residues.